The 14 T cell receptor beta chains below all came from one sample that was sequenced in a study of cytomegalovirus exposure and HLA in healthy donors. 60 Vbeta and 13 Jbeta primers were used in PCR. Profiled with immunoSEQ multiplex PCR; TCRdb holds only in-frame clones, not every one. The data contain some 160,000 clones, 65% to 75% of them singletons. Sequencing was performed on PBMCs. Receptors originate from a man aged 55-75 years in good health and CMV-seronegative.

This chain connects TRBV20-1 to TRBJ2-3; D remains ambiguous. Germline V gene lookup returns CDR1 DFQATT and CDR2 SNEGSKA (reference sequence). V dropped 4 bases and J dropped 6 bases, with 5 bases sitting between them. The CDR3 spans 10 residues. The DNA for the CDR3 is TGCAGTGCTACTGCGGATACGCAGTATTTT. This sequence encodes CSATADTQYF.

The V gene is TRBV2, the J gene TRBJ1-1; 9 nucleotides match TRBD1. V was pared by 6 bases and J by 1 base, with 3 bases of the junction left unmatched. CDR3 length: 14 residues. The germline V gene has CDR1 SNHLY and CDR2 FYNNEI. In DNA, the CDR3 is TGTGCCAGCAGGAGGGACAGGGCGAACACTGAAGCTTTCTTT. Translation gives CASRRDRANTEAFF.

The sample holds one count of this clone. The V and J genes are TRBV4-1 and TRBJ1-3, with D uncertain. Trimming left V 4 bases short and J 0 bases short, with 10 bases between. From germline, CDR1 is MGHRA and CDR2 YSYEKL. The CDR3 runs to 15 residues. CDR3 amino acids: CASSPWASSGNTIYF. The CDR3 bases are TGCGCCAGCAGCCCCTGGGCCTCCTCTGGAAACACCATATATTTT.

This clone was observed once. The gene calls are TRBV5-1 and TRBJ1-4, with 9 bases lining up with TRBD1. The V gene end was trimmed by 0 bases and the J gene end by 7 bases; junction bases not matched to a gene: 4. CDR3 length: 15 residues. Per germline, CDR1 SGHRS and CDR2 YFSETQ. In DNA form, the CDR3 reads TGCGCCAGCAGCTTGGATGGGACAGGGTCTGAAAAACTGTTTTTT. This sequence encodes CASSLDGTGSEKLFF.

This clone was seen a few times. The rearrangement joins TRBV9 to TRBJ2-3; D gene uncertain. This CDR3 comprises 16 residues. Germline values: CDR1 SGDLS, CDR2 YYNGEE. Trimming took off 0 bases at V and 0 bases at J, with 11 bases between the two ends. CDR3: CASSVGSSRSTDTQYF. The CDR3 DNA is TGTGCCAGCAGCGTAGGCTCCAGTCGAAGCACAGATACGCAGTATTTT.

This clone was found once. The chain joins TRBV6-1 to TRBJ1-5; D gene unclear. This CDR3 comprises 17 residues. CDR1 is MNHNS, CDR2 SASEGT, per germline. V was trimmed by 4 bases and J by 2 bases, leaving 18 bases between them. CDR3 sequence reads: CASSARSGGGGNQPQHF. DNA of the CDR3: TGTGCCAGCAGTGCCCGATCCGGAGGCGGGGGCAATCAGCCCCAGCATTTT.

This chain connects TRBV7-8 to TRBJ1-1; D may be TRBD1 (6 bases). V was shortened by 1 base and J by 0 bases, with 15 bases between the two germline ends. The CDR3 has 17 residues. Germline V gene sequence: CDR1 SGHVS, CDR2 FQNEAQ. CDR3 bases: TGTGCCAGCAGCTTAGGGCAGGGGCCACTCCTGAACACTGAAGCTTTCTTT. Translating gives CASSLGQGPLLNTEAFF.

The CDR3 region is CASSPNPPGQGQLTGNTIYF. The CDR3 nucleotides read TGTGCCAGCAGCCCAAATCCCCCGGGACAGGGACAACTAACTGGAAACACCATATATTTT. This chain links TRBV9 with TRBJ1-3; 9 positions agree with TRBD1. The CDR3 covers 20 residues. From germline, CDR1 is SGDLS and CDR2 YYNGEE. With 4 bases clipped from V and 2 bases from J, the junction kept 19 bases outside the gene matches.

The J gene is TRBJ1-4, the V gene TRBV4-3; D might be TRBD1 (6 bases). V dropped 3 bases and J dropped 7 bases, with 18 bases sitting between them. The CDR3 has 16 amino acids. Germline CDR1 reads LGHNA; CDR2 reads YSLEER. CDR3 sequence: CASSQGAGGGGEKLFF. The CDR3 bases are TGCGCCAGCAGCCAGGGGGCCGGGGGCGGGGGTGAAAAACTGTTTTTT.

This clone was counted a single time. This chain joins TRBV27 and TRBJ2-7; TRBD2 is a possible D gene (6 bases). Germline-derived CDR1 and CDR2 are MNHEY and SMNVEV (reference sequence). This CDR3 contains 13 residues. Trimming removed 5 bases at V and 5 bases at J, with 13 bases between. DNA for the CDR3: TGTGCCAGCAGTCCTGGGGGGACCCACGAGCAGTACTTC. Translation gives CASSPGGTHEQYF.

The chain carries TRBV7-6 and TRBJ1-3, with D unclear. CDR3 length: 17 amino acids. V lost 1 base to trimming and J lost 1 base, with 14 bases between them. Germline V gene lookup returns CDR1 SGHVS and CDR2 FNYEAQ. CDR3 amino acids: CASSLGSGQRSGNTIYF. The CDR3 DNA is TGTGCCAGCAGCTTAGGGTCGGGTCAGAGATCTGGAAACACCATATATTTT.

For the CDR3, the DNA is TGTGCCAGCAGCCCCCTGACAAGCTCCTACGAGCAGTACTTC. Protein sequence: CASSPLTSSYEQYF. The chain couples TRBV7-9 to TRBJ2-7; D unresolved. Deletions cut 5 bases from V and 0 bases from J, with 11 bases between. The CDR3 has 14 amino acids. Looked up from germline, CDR1 is SEHNR and CDR2 is FQNEAQ (reference sequence).

The chain carries TRBV30 and TRBJ2-2; TRBD1 matches at 9 bases. There are 13 residues in the CDR3. After removal of 7 bases from V and 4 bases from J, the junction contained 4 bases not matched to a gene. CDR1 and CDR2 (germline): GTSNPN, SVGIG (reference sequence). The CDR3 bases are TGTGCCTCGGGACAGGGACTCACCGGGGAGCTGTTTTTT. Amino acids: CASGQGLTGELFF.

The V call is TRBV10-2, the J call TRBJ1-1, with 8 bases that match TRBD1. The germline gives CDR1 WSHSY, CDR2 SAAADI. V lost 7 bases and J lost 4; bases outside the gene matches: 5. This CDR3 has 13 amino acids. The CDR3 protein is CASTRTGSTEAFF. CDR3 sequence (DNA): TGCGCCAGCACCAGGACAGGGAGCACTGAAGCTTTCTTT.